Listed below are T cell receptor beta chains from one sample, sequenced in a study of monozygotic twins with inflammatory bowel disease. One entry per CDR3 protein, without DNA, is what TCRdb gives after re-calling the 5' RACE reads. This repertoire includes under 150,000 distinct CDR3 sequences. Input material: blood. The receptors originated from a human donor with ulcerative colitis or Crohn's disease, or a healthy co-twin of an affected twin (not recorded which). CDR3s include the opening cysteine and the closing phenylalanine or tryptophan.

J	V	CDR3
TRBJ2-1	TRBV12-3/TRBV12-4	CASSQNGGLSAYNEQFF
TRBJ2-7	TRBV19	CASSIYHRGDHEQYF
TRBJ2-1	TRBV5-1	CASTGQGYNEQFF
TRBJ2-7	TRBV5-4	CASSLNLVPSGGPPYEQYF
TRBJ2-3	TRBV7-2	CASSLEGQGTNTQYF
TRBJ1-6	TRBV15	CATSRGRGVISPLHF
TRBJ2-2	TRBV6-2/TRBV6-3	CASSPKQGVRIGNTGELFF
TRBJ2-5	TRBV5-1	CASSSYTTSLGRETQYF
TRBJ2-7	TRBV7-2	CASSASGDHEQYF
TRBJ2-7	TRBV5-4	CASSSRTSGFYEQYF
TRBJ2-7	TRBV4-2	CASSPGLAGGSLSYEQYF
TRBJ2-3	TRBV6-2/TRBV6-3	CASSYSPASPDTQYF
TRBJ2-5	TRBV7-2	CASSFGLAGARQETLYF
TRBJ2-7	TRBV18	CASSPPRTGGSYEQYF
TRBJ2-3	TRBV20-1	CSASRRDRESDTQYF
TRBJ2-4	TRBV20-1	CSARRGRNIQYF
TRBJ1-5	TRBV4-3	CASSQEYRGNQPQHF
TRBJ1-1	TRBV7-9	CASSPGVTGEAFF
TRBJ2-5	TRBV12-3/TRBV12-4	CATSGLAGGETQYF
TRBJ1-1	TRBV12-3/TRBV12-4	CASSLLVRSAEAFF
TRBJ2-5	TRBV10-3	CAISVKDRGETQYF
TRBJ2-2	TRBV5-1	CASSFRANTGELFF
TRBJ2-3	TRBV3-1	CASSQDLDLGDTQYF
TRBJ1-6	TRBV6-1	CASSPRGARDSPLHF
TRBJ2-7	TRBV20-1	CSARGTSGTYEQYF
TRBJ1-1	TRBV6-1	CASREGVGTEAFF
TRBJ1-5	TRBV7-8	CASSLGAGSNQPQHF
TRBJ2-1	TRBV6-1	CASSGQGWYNEQFF
TRBJ1-2	TRBV5-1	CASSEGTGPPGGYTF
TRBJ2-5	TRBV12-3/TRBV12-4	CASSARTLAGGGETQYF
TRBJ1-1	TRBV4-1	CASSQDLRTGDLEAFF
TRBJ2-5	TRBV20-1	CSVPPVYQETQYF
TRBJ1-1	TRBV5-1	CASSLNDPNTEAFF
TRBJ2-5	TRBV28	CASSPPDKETQYF
TRBJ1-2	TRBV5-5	CASSPDTLHRNYGYTF
TRBJ2-3	TRBV19	CASTAGTRGTDTQYF
TRBJ1-4	TRBV20-1	CSAPNRATNEKLFF
TRBJ2-7	TRBV5-1	CATIPGGHYEQYF
TRBJ1-5	TRBV18	CASSPNYRVTSNQPQHF
TRBJ2-5	TRBV5-1	CASSRGQGQNWQETQYF
TRBJ2-5	TRBV7-2	CASRILAGGTQETQYF
TRBJ1-6	TRBV11-2	CASSGTGGPDSPLHF
TRBJ2-5	TRBV11-2	CASSLLYQETQYF
TRBJ2-1	TRBV19	CASSLRQASEQFF
TRBJ2-3	TRBV5-1	CASSLDGLRTDTQYF